This is a list of T cell receptor beta chains from one sample in a study of blood T cells in healthy people across ages. From the 5' RACE reads, TCRdb called clonotypes with MiXCR, one entry per CDR3 protein. The sample includes roughly 700,000 distinct CDR3 sequences, 25% of them seen just once. The same data also went into a second study, on T cells of mothers and their children.

Sequencing was performed on blood. Receptor source: a boy aged 5-17 years in good health. Each CDR3 is given with its conserved first and last residue. Fields, in order: clone size, D gene, V gene, J gene, CDR3 DNA, CDR3 protein. A D gene is named only where the DNA matches it firmly. Rows give clone size only sometimes, using once, few, many, or a class for an expanded clone.

few,TRBD2,TRBV6-1,TRBJ2-6,TGTGCCAGCTCACTAGCGGGGGGTCTGGGGGCCAACGTCCTGACTTTC,CASSLAGGLGANVLTF
few,NA,TRBV12-3/TRBV12-4,TRBJ1-4,TGTGCCAGCAAATCGGGGATGAATGAAAAACTGTTTTTT,CASKSGMNEKLFF
NA,NA,TRBV27,TRBJ2-7,TGTGCCAGCAGTTACCACAGGGCCTACGAGCAGTACTTC,CASSYHRAYEQYF
NA,NA,TRBV6-5,TRBJ1-2,TGTGCCAGCAGTTATGGGGTACAGGGTATGGATGGCTACACCTTC,CASSYGVQGMDGYTF
few,NA,TRBV3-1,TRBJ2-2,TGTGCCAGCAGCCAAGATCCCTATACGAACACCGGGGAGCTGTTTTTT,CASSQDPYTNTGELFF
few,NA,TRBV7-9,TRBJ2-2,TGTGCCAGCAGAGTTCCTGGGACCGGGGAGCTGTTTTTT,CASRVPGTGELFF
NA,NA,TRBV2,TRBJ2-7,TGTGCCAGCAGTGATTGGGGCCCCTACGAGCAGTACTTC,CASSDWGPYEQYF
NA,NA,TRBV2,TRBJ2-7,TGTGCCAGCAGTGACCCTGGGGGGGCGGACGAGCAGTACTTC,CASSDPGGADEQYF
few,TRBD2,TRBV28,TRBJ2-1,TGTGCCAGCAGTTTCCCCCCCAGCGGGAGTGCTGAGCAGTTCTTC,CASSFPPSGSAEQFF
NA,NA,TRBV20-1,TRBJ2-3,TGCAGTGCCGTGAGTCGGGACCGATTCACAGATACGCAGTATTTT,CSAVSRDRFTDTQYF
few,NA,TRBV11-2,TRBJ2-7,TGTGCCAGCAGCTTCTACGGGGGCCCCTACGAGCAGTACTTC,CASSFYGGPYEQYF
many,NA,TRBV7-6,TRBJ2-7,TGTGCCAGCAGCCCGCGGGACCCCGTGAGGAAGCAGTACTTC,CASSPRDPVRKQYF
few,NA,TRBV12-3/TRBV12-4,TRBJ2-7,TGTGCCAGCTCCCCACTCTGGGGAAGCGAGCAGTACTTC,CASSPLWGSEQYF
NA,NA,TRBV7-2,TRBJ1-1,TGTGCCAGCAGCTTAGTGGATATGAACACTGAAGCTTTCTTT,CASSLVDMNTEAFF
few,TRBD1,TRBV29-1,TRBJ1-1,TGCAGCGTTCGAACAGGGGGCGTTTATACTGAAGCTTTCTTT,CSVRTGGVYTEAFF
NA,TRBD1,TRBV14,TRBJ2-5,TGTGCCAGCAGCCGTACCCGGACAGGGGGAGAGACCCAGTACTTC,CASSRTRTGGETQYF
few,TRBD2,TRBV7-3,TRBJ2-2,TGTGCCAGCAGCCTGGGGCCAACTAGCGGGAGCACCGGGGAGCTGTTTTTT,CASSLGPTSGSTGELFF
few,TRBD2,TRBV29-1,TRBJ2-1,TGCAGCGTTTGTGGGACACTAGCGGAGTACAATGAGCAGTTCTTC,CSVCGTLAEYNEQFF
many,TRBD2,TRBV4-2,TRBJ2-3,TGTGCCAGCAGCCAAGATATGGGGGGGTCGCAGTATTTT,CASSQDMGGSQYF
few,TRBD1,TRBV11-2,TRBJ1-5,TGTGCCAGCAGCCAGGAGACAGGGACGTCGGGTCAGCCCCAGCATTTT,CASSQETGTSGQPQHF
NA,NA,TRBV6-6,TRBJ1-5,TGTGCCAGCAGTTACTCACAAGCAGGCAATCAGCCCCAGCATTTT,CASSYSQAGNQPQHF
NA,NA,TRBV2,TRBJ1-6,TGTGCCAGCCACACAGGGACTGGTAATTCACCCCTCCACTTT,CASHTGTGNSPLHF
few,TRBD1,TRBV15,TRBJ2-5,TGTGCCACCAGCAGGGACAGGGCGCAAGAGACCCAGTACTTC,CATSRDRAQETQYF
few,NA,TRBV12-3/TRBV12-4,TRBJ1-1,TGTGCCAGCAGTCTTTGGGAGGAGGTGAACACTGAAGCTTTCTTT,CASSLWEEVNTEAFF
NA,TRBD1,TRBV7-3,TRBJ2-3,TGTGCCAGCAGCTTATCATCCGGGACAGGGGGCACAAATACGCAGTATTTT,CASSLSSGTGGTNTQYF
NA,NA,TRBV6-6,TRBJ2-3,TGTGCCAGCAGTTACGAAGTGAAGGGGGGGACAGATACGCAGTATTTT,CASSYEVKGGTDTQYF
NA,TRBD1,TRBV6-5,TRBJ2-6,TGTGCCAGCAGTTACGGGACAGGGAGACCCTCTGGGGCCAACGTCCTGACTTTC,CASSYGTGRPSGANVLTF
NA,NA,TRBV20-1,TRBJ1-2,TGCAGTGCAAAGGACGGGACTAACTATGGCTACACCTTC,CSAKDGTNYGYTF
NA,NA,TRBV6-4,TRBJ2-5,TGTGCCAGCAGTGAAACAGGATATCGCCAAGAGACCCAGTACTTC,CASSETGYRQETQYF
few,NA,TRBV2,TRBJ2-1,TGTGCCAGCAGGTCCGACTGGGATAAATCCTACAATGAGCAGTTCTTC,CASRSDWDKSYNEQFF
NA,TRBD1,TRBV12-3/TRBV12-4,TRBJ1-1,TGTGCCAGCAGTGGGACAGGGGAAGCTTTCTTT,CASSGTGEAFF
NA,NA,TRBV4-1,TRBJ2-2,TGCGCCAGCAGCCAAGGCCTGGGCAACACCGGGGAGCTGTTTTTT,CASSQGLGNTGELFF
NA,NA,TRBV9,TRBJ1-6,TGTGCCAGCAGCGGTGGTCAGGGAGAACCCCTCCACTTT,CASSGGQGEPLHF
NA,TRBD1,TRBV11-2,TRBJ1-4,TGTGCCAGCAGCCGTTCTCGGGACAGGATCGCCCGTGCTAATGAAAAACTGTTTTTT,CASSRSRDRIARANEKLFF
few,NA,TRBV29-1,TRBJ2-2,TGCAGCGTCGACGGGTTTACGAACACCGGGGAGCTGTTTTTT,CSVDGFTNTGELFF
few,TRBD2,TRBV28,TRBJ2-5,TGTGCCAGCAGTCTTGGACTAGCGGGAGGGCCGGAGTCTGAGACCCAGTACTTC,CASSLGLAGGPESETQYF
NA,TRBD1,TRBV6-2/TRBV6-3,TRBJ2-5,TGTGCCAGCACCCGACAGGGTGAAGGGACCCAGTACTTC,CASTRQGEGTQYF
few,NA,TRBV6-1,TRBJ2-7,TGTGCCAGCACGGGGGTCTTCTACGAGCAGTACTTC,CASTGVFYEQYF
NA,NA,TRBV3-1,TRBJ2-7,TGTGCCAGCAGCCCCTCTTTACTAGGAACGGGAGAGCAGTACTTC,CASSPSLLGTGEQYF
NA,NA,TRBV7-3,TRBJ2-3,TGTGCCAGTAGCTTGACAGGGAGGGCAGATACGCAGTATTTT,CASSLTGRADTQYF
few,TRBD2,TRBV28,TRBJ2-7,TGTGCCAGCAGTCCCGGGACTACCTTCTACGAGCAGTACTTC,CASSPGTTFYEQYF
NA,NA,TRBV19,TRBJ2-3,TGTGCCAGTAGTATCTCCCAGGGTTCTACGCAGTATTTT,CASSISQGSTQYF
few,TRBD1,TRBV29-1,TRBJ1-2,TGCAGCGGGAAGACAGGGCTCTATGGCTACACCTTC,CSGKTGLYGYTF
NA,NA,TRBV4-3,TRBJ2-7,TGCGCCAGCAGCCAAGATTTGGGCATCGAGCAGTACTTC,CASSQDLGIEQYF
few,TRBD1,TRBV29-1,TRBJ2-7,TGCAGCGTTGAAGATCCGACAGGGGGCTTTGACTACGAGCAGTACTTC,CSVEDPTGGFDYEQYF
NA,NA,TRBV2,TRBJ2-7,TGTGCCAGCAGGGTACGGGACTACGAGCAGTACTTC,CASRVRDYEQYF
NA,NA,TRBV5-6,TRBJ1-2,TGTGCCAGCAGCTTTAGGACCCCTGGGAGCTATGGCTACACCTTC,CASSFRTPGSYGYTF
NA,NA,TRBV29-1,TRBJ2-5,TGCAGCGTTCGTTACGGGCAGGAGACCCAGTACTTC,CSVRYGQETQYF
NA,NA,TRBV6-6,TRBJ2-7,TGTGCCAGCAGTTACTCGGGGGCGGGTTGGTACGAGCAGTACTTC,CASSYSGAGWYEQYF
many,TRBD1,TRBV7-9,TRBJ1-4,TGTGCCAGCAGCTCAACAGGGGGCGAAAAACTGTTTTTT,CASSSTGGEKLFF
NA,TRBD1,TRBV28,TRBJ1-2,TGTGCCAGCAGTATATGGACAGGGGAGGGCGGCTACACCTTC,CASSIWTGEGGYTF